One sample yielded the 11 T cell receptor beta chains listed below, sequenced in a study of response to subunit inactivated influenza vaccine. A single record per CDR3 protein comes from TCRdb applying MiXCR to the RT-PCR reads. The sample comprises around 760,000 distinct CDR3 sequences, about 15% of which are singletons, and 5.5% to 7% rests with the top ten. The material was PBMCs from blood, obtained roughly 15 days before vaccination. All receptors derive from a middle-aged man who received an inactivated influenza vaccine.

This chain connects TRBV3-1 to TRBJ1-1; D call uncertain. With 0 bases removed from V and 1 base from J, the gap between germline ends came to 9 bases. This CDR3 spans 15 amino acids. Germline CDR1 reads LGHDT; CDR2 reads YNNKEL (reference sequence). This CDR3 is CASSQELRRNTEAFF. For the CDR3, the DNA is TGTGCCAGCAGCCAAGAATTAAGGAGGAACACTGAAGCTTTCTTT.

The sample holds a few counts of this clonotype. The V gene is TRBV28, the J gene TRBJ2-7; D unresolved. The CDR3 length is 12 residues. Germline loops: CDR1 MDHEN, CDR2 SYDVKM. V dropped 3 bases and J dropped 7 bases, with 10 bases sitting between them. The CDR3 coding sequence is TGTGCCAGCAGTTTGCTCGAAGGGGAGCAGTACTTC. Protein sequence: CASSLLEGEQYF.

The chain uses TRBV4-2 and TRBJ2-3; TRBD2 matches 15 bases. With V trimmed by 4 bases and J by 0 bases, 11 bases remained unmatched. In germline, CDR1 is LGHNA, CDR2 YNFKEQ. This CDR3 has 20 residues. CDR3 region: CASSRSGLAGGQTSTDTQYF. The CDR3 nucleotides read TGTGCCAGCAGCCGATCCGGACTAGCGGGGGGGCAAACTAGCACAGATACGCAGTATTTT.

This chain uses TRBV7-9 with TRBJ2-5; 11 nucleotides agree with TRBD2. CDR1 and CDR2 (germline): SEHNR, FQNEAQ (reference sequence). Trimming removed 2 bases from V and 6 bases from J; junction bases left unmatched: 5. The CDR3 is made up of 15 amino acids. CDR3 protein: CASSLLLAGGKTQYF. Written as DNA, the CDR3 is TGTGCCAGCAGCTTACTTCTAGCGGGAGGAAAGACCCAGTACTTC.

This clonotype turned up a few times. The chain links TRBV29-1 to TRBJ1-5, with D possibly matching TRBD1 (6 bases). The V gene lost 4 bases and the J gene lost 7 bases, with 17 bases spanning the gap. Germline V gene lookup returns CDR1 SQVTM and CDR2 ANQGSEA. This CDR3 is 14 amino acids long. The CDR3 bases are TGCAGCGTTGGGTCGGGGGGCGAAAGACAGCCCCAGCATTTT. Protein product: CSVGSGGERQPQHF.

This clonotype came up many times. The chain has TRBV2 and TRBJ2-3; weak D call: TRBD1 (7 bases). V lost 7 bases and J lost 2, with 13 bases in between. This CDR3 comprises 14 residues. Germline assignment: CDR1 SNHLY and CDR2 FYNNEI. The CDR3 protein is CASKPGGPTDTQYF. The CDR3 DNA sequence: TGTGCCAGCAAGCCAGGGGGGCCCACAGATACGCAGTATTTT.

This clonotype was seen a handful of times. The chain uses TRBV29-1 and TRBJ2-2; 8 bases align to TRBD1. Looked up from germline, CDR1 is SQVTM and CDR2 is ANQGSEA. V shed 6 bases and J 1 base; nucleotides not matched to a gene: 4. The length of the CDR3 is 14 residues. CDR3 residues: CSVWTGLNTGELFF. DNA for the CDR3: TGCAGCGTCTGGACAGGGCTGAACACCGGGGAGCTGTTTTTT.

The chain carries TRBV28 and TRBJ2-7; D is perhaps TRBD2 (5 bases). V was trimmed by 5 bases and J by 0 bases, leaving 14 bases between them. Germline CDR1 reads MDHEN; CDR2 reads SYDVKM. This CDR3 spans 15 amino acids. The CDR3 loop is CASSLGLRSSYEQYF. The DNA for the CDR3 is TGTGCCAGCAGTCTAGGACTGAGAAGCTCCTACGAGCAGTACTTC.

This clonotype was counted a few times. V usage is TRBV6-5 and J usage is TRBJ1-5; D unclear. V was pared by 0 bases and J by 7 bases, with 13 bases between. The CDR3 totals 15 residues. Per germline, CDR1 MNHEY and CDR2 SVGAGI. CDR3 nucleotides: TGTGCCAGCAGTTACTCGCCAAACTCGGGCCAGCCCCAGCATTTT. Translated, it gives CASSYSPNSGQPQHF.

The gene calls are TRBV6-1 and TRBJ2-7; 10 bases align to TRBD1. V shed 8 bases and J 4 bases; nucleotides not matched to a gene: 11. This CDR3 contains 15 residues. Germline lookup yields CDR1 MNHNS and CDR2 SASEGT. The CDR3 nucleotides are TGTGCCAGCGGGGGACAGGGGACGGTCAATTACGAGCAGTACTTC. This translates into CASGGQGTVNYEQYF.

The chain employs TRBV20-1 and TRBJ1-1; weak D call: TRBD1 (6 bases). CDR1 is DFQATT, CDR2 SNEGSKA, per germline (reference sequence). Trimming removed 6 bases at V and 0 bases at J, with 14 bases between. The CDR3 covers 14 residues. CDR3 coding DNA: TGCAGTGCCCCGATAGGGGGTGTGAACACTGAAGCTTTCTTT. This sequence encodes CSAPIGGVNTEAFF.